This T cell receptor beta chain was obtained from a study of blood T cell repertoires in COVID-19. Germline CDR1 MNHNY, CDR2 SVGAGI (reference sequence). CDR3 size: 14 residues. V dropped 5 bases and J dropped 14; count of bases not matched to a gene: 15. Only in-frame clones appear in the TCRdb table, and some are missing; sequencing was by immunoSEQ multiplex PCR. The sample contains roughly 120,000 clones, 85% to 90% of which appear only once. The origin of this receptor is a woman between 45 and 65 years old with acute or convalescent COVID-19. This chain connects TRBV6-6 to TRBJ2-1; 7 nucleotides match TRBD1. Sequencing used peripheral blood. The CDR3 sequence: CASSNYRGTAPEFF. CDR3 DNA sequence: TGTGCCAGCAGTAATTATAGGGGGACAGCCCCCGAGTTCTTC.